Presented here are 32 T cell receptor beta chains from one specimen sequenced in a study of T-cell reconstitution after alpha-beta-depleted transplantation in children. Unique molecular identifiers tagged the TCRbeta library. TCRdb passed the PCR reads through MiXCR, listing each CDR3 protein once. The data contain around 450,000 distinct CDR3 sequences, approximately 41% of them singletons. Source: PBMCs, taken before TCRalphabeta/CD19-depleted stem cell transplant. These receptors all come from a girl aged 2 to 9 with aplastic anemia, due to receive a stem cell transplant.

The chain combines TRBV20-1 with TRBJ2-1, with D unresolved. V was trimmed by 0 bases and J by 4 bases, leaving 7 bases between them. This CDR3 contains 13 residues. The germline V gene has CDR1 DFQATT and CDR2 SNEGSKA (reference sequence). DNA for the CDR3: TGCAGTGCTAGAGATATCGGGTACAATGAGCAGTTCTTC. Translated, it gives CSARDIGYNEQFF.

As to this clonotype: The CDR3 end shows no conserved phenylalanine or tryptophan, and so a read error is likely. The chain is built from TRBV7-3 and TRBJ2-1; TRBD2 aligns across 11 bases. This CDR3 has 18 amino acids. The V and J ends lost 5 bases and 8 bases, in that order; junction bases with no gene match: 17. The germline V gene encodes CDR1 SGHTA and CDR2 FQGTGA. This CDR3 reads CASSQTPLAGGPIDEQFL. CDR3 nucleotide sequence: TGTGCCAGCAGCCAAACCCCCCTAGCGGGGGGCCCTATCGATGAGCAGTTCCTC.

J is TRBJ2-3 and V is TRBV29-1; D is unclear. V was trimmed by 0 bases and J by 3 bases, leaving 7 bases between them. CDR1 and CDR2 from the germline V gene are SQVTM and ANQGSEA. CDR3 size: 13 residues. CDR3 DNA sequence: TGCAGCGTTGAAGATTGGGCTACAGATACGCAGTATTTT. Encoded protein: CSVEDWATDTQYF.

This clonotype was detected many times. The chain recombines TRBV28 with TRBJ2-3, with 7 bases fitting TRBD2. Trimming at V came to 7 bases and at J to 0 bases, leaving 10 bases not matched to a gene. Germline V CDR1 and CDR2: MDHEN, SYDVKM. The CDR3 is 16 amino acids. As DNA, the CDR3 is TGTGCCAGCACCCAAGCGGGACTTCGAAGCACAGATACGCAGTATTTT. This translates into CASTQAGLRSTDTQYF.

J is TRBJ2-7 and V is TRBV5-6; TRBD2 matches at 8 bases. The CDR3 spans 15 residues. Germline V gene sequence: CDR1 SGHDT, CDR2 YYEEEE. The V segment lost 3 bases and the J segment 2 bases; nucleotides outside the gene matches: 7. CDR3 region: CASSSLAGITYEQYF. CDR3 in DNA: TGTGCCAGCAGCTCCTTAGCGGGAATCACCTACGAGCAGTACTTC.

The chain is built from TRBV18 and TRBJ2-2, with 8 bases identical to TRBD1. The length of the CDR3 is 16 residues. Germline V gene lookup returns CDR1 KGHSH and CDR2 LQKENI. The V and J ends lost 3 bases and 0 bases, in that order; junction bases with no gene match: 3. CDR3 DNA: TGTGCCAGCTCACCCCAGGGGGCTCCGAACACCGGGGAGCTGTTTTTT. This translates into CASSPQGAPNTGELFF.

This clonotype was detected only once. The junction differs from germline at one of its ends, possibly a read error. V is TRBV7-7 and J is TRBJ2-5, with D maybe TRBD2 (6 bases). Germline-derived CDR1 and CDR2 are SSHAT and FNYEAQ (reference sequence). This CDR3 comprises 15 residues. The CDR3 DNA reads TGTGCTAGCAGCTTAGCGGTCGGGCCTCGGGAGACCCAGTACTTC. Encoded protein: CASSLAVGPRETQYF.

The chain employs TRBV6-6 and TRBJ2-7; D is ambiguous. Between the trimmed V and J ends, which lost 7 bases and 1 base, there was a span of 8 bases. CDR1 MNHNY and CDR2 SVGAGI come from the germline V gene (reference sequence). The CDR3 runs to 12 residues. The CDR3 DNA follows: TGTGCCAGCACCGCTCGTTCCTACGAGCAGTACTTC. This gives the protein CASTARSYEQYF.

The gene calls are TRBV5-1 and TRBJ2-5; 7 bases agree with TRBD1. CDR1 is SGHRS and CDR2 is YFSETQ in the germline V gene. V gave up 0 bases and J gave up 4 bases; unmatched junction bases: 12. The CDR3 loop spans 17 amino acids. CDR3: CASSLALTRAGGETQYF. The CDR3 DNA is TGCGCCAGCAGCTTGGCTCTAACCAGAGCAGGGGGAGAGACCCAGTACTTC.

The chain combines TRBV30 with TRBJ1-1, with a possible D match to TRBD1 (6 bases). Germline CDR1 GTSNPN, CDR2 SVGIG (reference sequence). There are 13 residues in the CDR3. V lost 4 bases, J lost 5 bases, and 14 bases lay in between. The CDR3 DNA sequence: TGTGCCTGGACAACAGGGTCGAGGACTGAAGCTTTCTTT. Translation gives CAWTTGSRTEAFF.

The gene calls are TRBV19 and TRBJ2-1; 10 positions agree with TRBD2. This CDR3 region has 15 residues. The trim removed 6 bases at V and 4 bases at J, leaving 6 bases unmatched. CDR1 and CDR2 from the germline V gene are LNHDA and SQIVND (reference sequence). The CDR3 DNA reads TGTGCCAGTAGCCCCGGGACTAGCGTTTACAATGAGCAGTTCTTC. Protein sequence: CASSPGTSVYNEQFF.

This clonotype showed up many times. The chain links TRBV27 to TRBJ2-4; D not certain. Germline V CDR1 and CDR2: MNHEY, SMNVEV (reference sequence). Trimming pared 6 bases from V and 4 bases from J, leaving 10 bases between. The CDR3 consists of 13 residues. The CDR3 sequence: CASRSPNKNIQYF. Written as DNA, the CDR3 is TGTGCCAGCAGATCCCCCAATAAAAACATTCAGTACTTC.

The CDR3 reads CASSLQPEGTDTQYF. CDR3 sequence (DNA): TGTGCCAGCAGTTTACAACCCGAGGGCACAGATACGCAGTATTTT. This sequence joins TRBV27 and TRBJ2-3, with unresolved D. Germline V gene data show CDR1 as MNHEY and CDR2 as SMNVEV (reference sequence). Trimming took off 2 bases at V and 1 base at J, with 10 bases between the two ends. This CDR3 spans 15 amino acids.

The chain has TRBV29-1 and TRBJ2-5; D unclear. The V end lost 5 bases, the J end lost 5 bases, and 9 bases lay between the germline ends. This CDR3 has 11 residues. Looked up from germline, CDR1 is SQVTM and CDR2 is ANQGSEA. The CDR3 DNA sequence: TGCAGCGTTAGCCTTGGGGAGACCCAGTACTTC. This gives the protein CSVSLGETQYF.

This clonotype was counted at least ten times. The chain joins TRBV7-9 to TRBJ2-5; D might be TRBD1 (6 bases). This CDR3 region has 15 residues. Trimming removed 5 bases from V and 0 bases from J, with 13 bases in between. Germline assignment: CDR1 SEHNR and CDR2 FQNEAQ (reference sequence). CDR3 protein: CASSPYGGDQETQYF. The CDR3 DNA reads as TGTGCCAGCAGCCCCTATGGGGGCGACCAAGAGACCCAGTACTTC.

CDR3 amino acids: CASSRGGLSGELFF. The CDR3 region has the DNA TGTGCCAGCAGCCGGGGGGGCCTAAGCGGGGAGCTGTTTTTT. The V call is TRBV3-1, the J call TRBJ2-2, with D tentatively TRBD2 (7 bases). V lost 4 bases to trimming and J lost 7 bases, with 13 bases between them. The CDR3 loop spans 14 amino acids. Germline V gene lookup returns CDR1 LGHDT and CDR2 YNNKEL (reference sequence).

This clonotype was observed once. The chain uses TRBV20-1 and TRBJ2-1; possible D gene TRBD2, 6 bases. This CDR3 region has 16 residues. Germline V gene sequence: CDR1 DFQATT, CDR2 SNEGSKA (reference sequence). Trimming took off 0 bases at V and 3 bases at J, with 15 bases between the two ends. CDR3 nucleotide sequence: TGCAGTGCTAGAGAAAGCGAGACTAGGCACTACAATGAGCAGTTCTTC. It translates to CSARESETRHYNEQFF.

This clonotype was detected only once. The CDR3 sequence: CASSQSVTNTGELFF. The CDR3 nucleotides read TGTGCCAGCAGCCAAAGCGTAACGAACACCGGGGAGCTGTTTTTT. V usage is TRBV11-1 and J usage is TRBJ2-2; no clear D. CDR1 is SGHAT, CDR2 FQDESV, per germline (reference sequence). The V gene lost 5 bases and the J gene lost 0 bases, with 10 bases spanning the gap. CDR3 length: 15 amino acids.

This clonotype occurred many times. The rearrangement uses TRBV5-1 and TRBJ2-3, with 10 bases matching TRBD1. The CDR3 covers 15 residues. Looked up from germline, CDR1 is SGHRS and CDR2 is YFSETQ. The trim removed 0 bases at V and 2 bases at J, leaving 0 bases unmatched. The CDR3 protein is CASSLGQGATDTQYF. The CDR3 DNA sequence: TGCGCCAGCAGCTTGGGACAGGGGGCCACAGATACGCAGTATTTT.

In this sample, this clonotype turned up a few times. The CDR3 DNA follows: TGTGCCAGCAGCTTAGAGAGCGGGAGGGCCGGAAATGAGCAGTTCTTC. Translated, it gives CASSLESGRAGNEQFF. The chain couples TRBV7-2 to TRBJ2-1, with 10 bases identical to TRBD2. V dropped 1 base and J dropped 7; count of bases not matched to a gene: 7. The CDR3 sequence is 16 residues long. Looked up from germline, CDR1 is SGHTA and CDR2 is FQGNSA.

CDR3 coding DNA: TGCAGCGTTGAGAAGTACCTGGACAGTCGCTCCTACAATGAGCAGTTCTTC. Translated: CSVEKYLDSRSYNEQFF. V usage is TRBV29-1 and J usage is TRBJ2-1, with D perhaps TRBD1 (6 bases). V was trimmed by 3 bases and J by 0 bases, leaving 18 bases between them. This CDR3 is built from 17 residues. Germline V gene lookup returns CDR1 SQVTM and CDR2 ANQGSEA.

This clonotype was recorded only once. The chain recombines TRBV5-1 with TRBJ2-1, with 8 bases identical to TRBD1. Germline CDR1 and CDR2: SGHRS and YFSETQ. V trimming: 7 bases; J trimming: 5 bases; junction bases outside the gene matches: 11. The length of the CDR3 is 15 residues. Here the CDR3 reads CASGDQGALDNEQFF. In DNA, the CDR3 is TGCGCCAGCGGGGATCAGGGGGCGCTGGACAATGAGCAGTTCTTC.

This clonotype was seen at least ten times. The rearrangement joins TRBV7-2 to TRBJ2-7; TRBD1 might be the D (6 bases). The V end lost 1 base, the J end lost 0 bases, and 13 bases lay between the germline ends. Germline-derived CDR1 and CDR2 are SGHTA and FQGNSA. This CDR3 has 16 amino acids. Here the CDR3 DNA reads TGTGCCAGCAGCTTAGGGGGGCGCTTATTCTCCTACGAGCAGTACTTC. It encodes CASSLGGRLFSYEQYF.

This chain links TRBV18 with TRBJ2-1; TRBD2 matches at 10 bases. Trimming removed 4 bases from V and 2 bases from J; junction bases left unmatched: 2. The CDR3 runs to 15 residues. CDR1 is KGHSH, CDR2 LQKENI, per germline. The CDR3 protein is CASSRGTSAYNEQFF. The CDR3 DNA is TGTGCCAGCTCACGCGGGACTAGCGCCTACAATGAGCAGTTCTTC.

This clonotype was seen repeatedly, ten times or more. CDR3 region: CSARVDSSGGSYNEQFF. The CDR3 nucleotides are TGCAGTGCTAGAGTCGACTCTAGCGGGGGCTCCTACAATGAGCAGTTCTTC. The chain is built from TRBV20-1 and TRBJ2-1, with 10 bases matching TRBD2. Germline V gives CDR1 DFQATT, CDR2 SNEGSKA (reference sequence). This CDR3 comprises 17 residues. The V and J ends lost 1 base and 0 bases, in that order; junction bases with no gene match: 6.

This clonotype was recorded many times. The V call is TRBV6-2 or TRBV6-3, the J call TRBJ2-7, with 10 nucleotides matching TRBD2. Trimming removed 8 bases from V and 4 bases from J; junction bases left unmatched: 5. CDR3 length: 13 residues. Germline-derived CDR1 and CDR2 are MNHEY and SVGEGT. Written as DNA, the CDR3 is TGTGCCAGCCAGCGGGAGGGCCGATACGAGCAGTACTTC. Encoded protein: CASQREGRYEQYF.

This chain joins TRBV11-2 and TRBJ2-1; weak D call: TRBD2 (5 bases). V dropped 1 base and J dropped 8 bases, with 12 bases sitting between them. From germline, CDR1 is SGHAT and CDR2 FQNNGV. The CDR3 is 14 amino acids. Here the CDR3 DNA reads TGTGCCAGCAGCTTAGCCCTCTCCGGGGATGAGCAGTTCTTC. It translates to CASSLALSGDEQFF.

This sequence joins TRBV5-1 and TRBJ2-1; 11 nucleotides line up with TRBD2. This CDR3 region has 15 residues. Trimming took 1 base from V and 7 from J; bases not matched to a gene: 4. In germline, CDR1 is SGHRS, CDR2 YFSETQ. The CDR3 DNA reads TGCGCCAGCAGCTTGACTAGCGGGAGAGGGAATGAGCAGTTCTTC. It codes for CASSLTSGRGNEQFF.

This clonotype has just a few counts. The CDR3 is CASRDSPNTGELFF. CDR3 coding DNA: TGCGCCAGCCGGGACAGCCCAAACACCGGGGAGCTGTTTTTT. This chain joins TRBV5-1 and TRBJ2-2; 7 positions agree with TRBD1. The germline V gene has CDR1 SGHRS and CDR2 YFSETQ. Trimming removed 7 bases from V and 2 bases from J; junction bases left unmatched: 5. The CDR3 runs to 14 residues.

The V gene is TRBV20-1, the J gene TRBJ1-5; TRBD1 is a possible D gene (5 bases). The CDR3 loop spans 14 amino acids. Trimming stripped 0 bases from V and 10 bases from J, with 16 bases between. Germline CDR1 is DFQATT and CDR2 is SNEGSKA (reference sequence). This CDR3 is CSARDSGDRHPQHF. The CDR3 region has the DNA TGCAGTGCTAGAGATAGCGGGGACCGGCACCCCCAGCATTTT.

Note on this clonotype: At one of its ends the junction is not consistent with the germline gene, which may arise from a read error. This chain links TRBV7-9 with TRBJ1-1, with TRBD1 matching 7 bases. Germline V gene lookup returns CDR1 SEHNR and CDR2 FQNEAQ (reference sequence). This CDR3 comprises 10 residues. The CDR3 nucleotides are TGTGCCAGCAGCTTAGTAGGGACAGCGTTT. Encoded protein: CASSLVGTAF.

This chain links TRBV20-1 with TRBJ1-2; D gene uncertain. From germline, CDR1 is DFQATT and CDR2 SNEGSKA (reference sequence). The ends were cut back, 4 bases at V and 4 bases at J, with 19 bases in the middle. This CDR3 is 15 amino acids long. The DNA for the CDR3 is TGCAGTGCTACGATGGGCGGCCCACGGACCTATGGCTACACCTTC. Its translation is CSATMGGPRTYGYTF.